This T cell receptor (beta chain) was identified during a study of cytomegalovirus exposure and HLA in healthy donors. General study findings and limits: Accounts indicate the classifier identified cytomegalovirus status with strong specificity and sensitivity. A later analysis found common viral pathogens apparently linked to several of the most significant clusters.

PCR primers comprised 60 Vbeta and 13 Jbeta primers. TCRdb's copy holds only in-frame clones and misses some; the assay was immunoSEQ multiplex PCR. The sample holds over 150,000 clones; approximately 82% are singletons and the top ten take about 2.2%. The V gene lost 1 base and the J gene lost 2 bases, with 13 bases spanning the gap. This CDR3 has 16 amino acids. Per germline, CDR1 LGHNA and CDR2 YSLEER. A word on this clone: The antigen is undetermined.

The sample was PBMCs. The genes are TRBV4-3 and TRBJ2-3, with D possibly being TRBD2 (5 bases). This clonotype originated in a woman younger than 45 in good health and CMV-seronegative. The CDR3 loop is CASSQAVGVPTDTQYF. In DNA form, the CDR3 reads TGCGCCAGCAGCCAAGCGGTCGGGGTTCCCACAGATACGCAGTATTTT.